This TCR beta chain was sequenced for a study of T-cell reconstitution after alpha-beta-depleted transplantation in children (dated by TCRdb to 2015 to 2016). For the wider study: The study quantitatively tracked T-cell immune reconstitution after TCRalphabeta/CD19-depleted allogeneic hematopoietic cell transplantation in children using TCR repertoire profiling. The investigation overall reported the following: In some patients, the high TCRbeta diversity seen at day 60 was put down to recipient T cells and intrathymic progenitors that had survived conditioning. About two months after transplant, the apparently early recovery of alphabetaT-cell counts reportedly depended on just several hundred clones that had expanded rapidly and came from non-depleted graft cells. Hyperexpanded clone frequencies declined over subsequent months; after one year, T-cell counts and TCRbeta diversity were mostly attributed to newly produced T cells.

Ends trimmed: V by 6 bases, J by 1 base; bases unmatched to a gene: 7. The germline V gene (reference sequence) yields LNHDA for CDR1 and SQIVND for CDR2. Taken from cysteine to phenylalanine, the CDR3 has 15 residues. CDR3 DNA is the only sequence kept; it has 45 bases, read in frame from the first base. This clonotype turned up a few times. No cognate antigen has been identified for it. Base quality data are lacking; no much larger clone is found one base away. The library was obtained by PCR. Sequencing instrument: Illumina HiSeq 2500. TCR library preparation used molecular barcoding, with unique molecular identifiers applied to normalize quantification of the TCRbeta repertoire. TCRdb trimmed public reads at Q25 via fastp, called clones via MiXCR and kept in-frame beta chains. Under each unique CDR3 protein, matching rows form one entry showing the most common genes and DNA. This sample comprises about 610,000 distinct CDR3 sequences, roughly 30% of them detected only once. 30% to 45% of the sample lies in the top ten.

The treatment or condition label, as the study defines it: allogeneic hematopoietic cell transplantation with graft depleted of TCRalphabeta T cells and CD19 B cells. The children who served as transplant recipients had been given grafts of TCRalphabeta/CD19-depleted allogeneic hematopoietic cells. The source is a boy under two years old with Wiskott-Aldrich syndrome, due to receive a stem cell transplant. The sequence joins TRBV19 to TRBJ1-1, with 8 bases aligning to TRBD1. This material consisted of PBMCs, taken before TCRalphabeta/CD19-depleted stem cell transplant. The CDR3 loop reads CASRLLDRENTEAFF. The DNA sequence reads TGTGCCAGTAGACTCCTGGACAGGGAGAACACTGAAGCTTTCTTT.